This TCR beta chain came from a study of blood T cells in healthy people across ages. Notes on this clonotype: Its antigen remains unknown.

Study results and limitations: Diversity of TCR beta per million T cells declined in a roughly linear way with age.

Looked up from germline, CDR1 is LGHNA and CDR2 is YNFKEQ. The CDR3 length is 16 residues. V gave up 1 base and J gave up 4 bases, with 16 bases separating them. Primers used in a second PCR of roughly 6 to 11 cycles were a sample-barcoded 5' primer and a J-beta primer mix. TCRdb processed the 5' RACE reads anew with MiXCR; each CDR3 protein has one entry. The data show more than 1 million distinct CDR3 sequences, 45% seen once. Sample: blood. The clonotype comes from a woman aged 60 to 75 in good health. The genes are TRBV4-2 and TRBJ1-2; D might be TRBD1 (6 bases). CDR3 nucleotides: TGTGCCAGCAGCCAAGTCTCGGGGGCGCCGGGCTATGGCTACACCTTC. Its translation: CASSQVSGAPGYGYTF.